This T cell receptor (beta chain) originates from a study of tumor and adjacent non-tumor tissue in lung cancer listed by TCRdb under 2018. In terms of the full investigation: Of the cohort, around 12 patients had adenocarcinoma, 2 had squamous cell carcinoma and 1 had small cell lung cancer. Among the approximately 15 patients, ages ranged from roughly 31 to 80 years, roughly ten were men and 5 were women, and disease was TNM stage I to III. Sequencing generated a total of 130,000,000 or so productive TCRbeta reads, averaging roughly 4.2 million reads per sample. Using bulk TCRbeta repertoires from 15 lung cancer patients, the study set lung tumor tissue side by side with matched distant non-tumor lung tissue. TCRbeta CDR3 sequencing was performed on thirty paired specimens, with one tumor sample and one normal lung sample collected per patient. What the authors observed across the whole study: TCR diversity (inverse Simpson) was significantly higher in tumor than in normal lung tissue (about 400 vs 150, P = 0.0075, Mann-Whitney U test). TCR diversity was significantly higher in younger patients, and higher tumor TCR diversity was associated with shorter overall and disease-free survival. Peripheral blood was not sequenced, so blood TCRbeta repertoires in these lung cancer patients were not examined. Only approximately 14 patients were in the cohort, and the authors stated that larger samples and more detailed clinical data are needed. In normal lung, the top 100 clones accounted for a significantly larger cumulative share of the repertoire than in tumor tissue. The sequencing platform is not named in the methods, and unique molecular identifiers are not mentioned.

Based on the germline V gene, the CDR1 and CDR2 sequences are MGHRA and YSYEKL. From cysteine to phenylalanine, the CDR3 is 15 amino acids long. The entry retains the CDR3 DNA only, 45 bases that are in frame from base 1. Library preparation used multiplex PCR. These reads were obtained on an Illumina HiSeq 2500. Following protocols modified from ARM-PCR, the researchers constructed TCRbeta libraries through three rounds of nested PCR with primers (Table S4). PCR products of 200-500 bp were gel-excised and purified with the QIAquick gel extraction kit before sequencing. The authors' analysis ran thus. Reads were cleaned using Trimmomatic, were merged into complete CDR3 sequences using FLASH, and were assigned to V(D)J germline segments using MiTCR. Clonal diversity was calculated as the inverse Simpson's index using VDJtools. A read counted as productive if the sequence was in-frame and lacked a premature stop codon. Using fastp trimming at Q25 and MiXCR clonotype assembly, TCRdb reanalyzed the public sequencing data and kept in-frame beta chains. Under each unique CDR3 protein, matching rows form one entry showing the most common genes and DNA. TCRdb, not the authors, supplied the V and J calls. Within this sample are under 85,000 distinct CDR3 sequences, with over 65% of them counted one time only. The ten largest clonotypes hold under 50% of the sample.

RNA was isolated from bulk, unsorted tissue, and RNA quality was assessed with a NanoDrop ND-1000 and an Agilent 2100. For the normal lung samples, distant non-tumor tissue was collected more than 3 cm away from the tumor edge. Donors were newly diagnosed lung cancer patients admitted for thoracic surgery in China between August and November 2014, without prior chemotherapy. Patients with previous radiotherapy or chemotherapy, or with another concurrent cancer, were excluded from the study. Surgical tissue pieces of about 1-2.3 cm3 were preserved in RNAlater solution and were kept at -80 degrees C until use. Of note for this clonotype: The specificity of this receptor is unknown. An end of the junction differs from the germline gene, which may be a read error.

The rearrangement combines TRBV4-1 with TRBJ2-7; 7 bases in between match TRBD2. The specimen sequenced was distant non-tumor lung tissue. The receptor was derived from an older man with non-small cell lung cancer. CDR3 region: CASSPGPSGEYEQCF. The DNA sequence is TGCGCCAGCAGCCCTGGACCCAGCGGGGAGTATGAGCAGTGCTTC.